This TCR beta chain was sequenced during a study of radiotherapy plus CTLA-4 blockade in lung cancer. Overall study context: Disease control was seen in 30% to 35% of patients, objective responses in about 18%.

Germline-derived CDR1 and CDR2 are SGHAT and FQNNGV. V was shortened by 5 bases and J by 7 bases, with 20 bases between the two germline ends. This CDR3 is built from 16 residues. Study findings and constraints: After radiotherapy and ipilimumab, tumor-derived clones expanded in peripheral blood. Early clonal dynamics of blood T cells, together with interferon-beta, were reported as the best response predictor.

As concerns this clone: What it binds is not known.

The protocol was immunoSEQ multiplex PCR, while the TCRdb copy is restricted to in-frame clones and leaves out a portion. The sample carries fewer than 55,000 clones, 85% recorded once. The source was peripheral blood, collected from a patient treated with radiotherapy plus ipilimumab. The rearrangement links TRBV11-2 to TRBJ1-4; possibly TRBD1 for D (5 bases). This clonotype was obtained from a human donor with non-small cell lung cancer whose response to radiotherapy plus ipilimumab could not be evaluated. CDR3 loop: CASSTSSSGLGEKLFF. CDR3 DNA: TGTGCCAGCAGCACCAGCTCGTCAGGGTTGGGTGAAAAACTGTTTTTT.